This TCR beta chain appears in the sequencing data of a study of cytomegalovirus exposure and HLA in healthy donors. PCR used 60 Vbeta primers and 13 Jbeta primers. Sequencing was performed with immunoSEQ multiplex PCR; in TCRdb, only in-frame clones are kept and a portion is missing. The sample consists of 150,000 to 200,000 clones, about 80% of them appearing once. V lost 4 bases, J lost 1 base, and 20 bases lay in between. The CDR3 length is 17 residues. The germline V gene encodes CDR1 SGDLS and CDR2 YYNGEE. For this clone: The target antigen is unknown.

Whole-study results and caveats: Among the most significant clusters, several appeared linked to common viral pathogens in a later analysis.

This sequence was found in a man in his forties or fifties in good health and CMV-seropositive. The chain joins TRBV9 to TRBJ1-1, with TRBD1 as a possible D gene (6 bases). Sequencing was performed on PBMCs. CDR3 residues: CASSPGGRGLGNTEAFF. CDR3 sequence (DNA): TGTGCCAGCAGCCCCGGGGGGCGGGGTTTGGGGAACACTGAAGCTTTCTTT.